The clone carrying this T cell receptor (beta chain) appeared a single time. With V trimmed by 7 bases and J by 3 bases, 6 bases remained unmatched. This CDR3 comprises 15 residues. Germline CDR1 reads SNHLY; CDR2 reads FYNNEI. Measured with immunoSEQ multiplex PCR; TCRdb has only the in-frame clones, and not every one. This sample has roughly 170,000 clones, with approximately 77% found just once. This sample is part of a study of blood T cell repertoires in COVID-19. Study information: The analysed material was cDNA or gDNA that came from T cells, B-cell-depleted T cells, or PBMCs.

Clinical histories supplied by participants themselves formed the basis of cohort assignment. The genes are TRBV2 and TRBJ2-1, with TRBD2 matching over 10 bases. The source material was PBMCs or T cells enriched from blood (not recorded which). The sequence came from a man aged 60 to 69 who had recovered from COVID-19. The CDR3 coding sequence is TGTGCCAGCATTCAGCGGGGGGGCCGCTACAATGAGCAGTTCTTC. Protein sequence: CASIQRGGRYNEQFF.